Listed below are T cell receptor beta chains from one sample, sequenced in a study of T cells in localized non-small cell lung cancer. Sequencing used immunoSEQ multiplex PCR; TCRdb keeps in-frame clones, though not all of them. The table records 15,000 to 20,000 clones, around 80% of them present only once. The specimen was peripheral blood, collected before any cancer treatment. The receptors originated from a male donor older than 55 with stage I lung adenocarcinoma. Each CDR3 is given with its conserved first and last residue. The D gene is left open where the match is weak. Rows give clone size only sometimes, using once, few, many, or a class for an expanded clone.

v_call,j_call,clone_size,d_call,cdr3_aa,cdr3_nt
TRBV9,TRBJ2-7,NA,NA,CASSPNGILEQYF,TGTGCCAGCAGCCCTAACGGGATCCTCGAGCAGTACTTC
TRBV6-8,TRBJ1-3,NA,TRBD1,CARIRQGAAGNTIYF,TGTGCCAGAATACGGCAGGGGGCCGCTGGAAACACCATATATTTT
TRBV30,TRBJ2-7,NA,TRBD2,CAWNRGLAGGAYEQYF,TGTGCCTGGAATCGGGGACTAGCGGGAGGGGCCTACGAGCAGTACTTC
TRBV19,TRBJ2-5,NA,NA,CASSIGGVGYIWGETQYF,TGTGCCAGTAGTATAGGAGGAGTCGGGTATATTTGGGGGGAGACCCAGTACTTC
TRBV19,TRBJ1-5,NA,TRBD1,CAREPGQGAGSNQPQHF,TGTGCCAGAGAGCCGGGACAGGGGGCTGGGAGCAATCAGCCCCAGCATTTT
TRBV5-1,TRBJ2-1,NA,NA,CASSLDFISGEQFF,TGCGCCAGCAGCTTGGACTTTATTTCGGGTGAGCAGTTCTTC
TRBV15,TRBJ2-7,NA,TRBD2,CATSREGLAGGHSSYEQYF,TGTGCCACCAGCAGAGAGGGACTAGCGGGAGGCCACAGCTCCTACGAGCAGTACTTC
TRBV7-9,TRBJ2-5,NA,TRBD1,CASSLAGQQETQYF,TGTGCCAGCAGCTTAGCGGGACAGCAAGAGACCCAGTACTTC
TRBV9,TRBJ1-5,NA,NA,CASSVTAYSNQPQHF,TGTGCCAGCAGCGTAACCGCTTATAGCAATCAGCCCCAGCATTTT
TRBV6-1,TRBJ1-4,NA,NA,CASSLTAYNEKLFF,TGTGCCAGCAGTCTGACAGCCTATAATGAAAAACTGTTTTTT
TRBV7-9,TRBJ2-7,NA,NA,CASSLKGGEQYF,TGTGCCAGCAGCTTAAAAGGCGGTGAGCAGTACTTC
TRBV13,TRBJ1-1,NA,NA,CASSLRRGDEAFF,TGTGCCAGCAGCTTAAGACGGGGGGATGAAGCTTTCTTT
TRBV30,TRBJ2-3,NA,NA,CAWSAEAYTQYF,TGTGCCTGGAGCGCCGAAGCCTATACGCAGTATTTT
TRBV15,TRBJ1-2,NA,NA,CATSREYTNYGYTF,TGTGCCACCAGCAGAGAATACACCAACTATGGCTACACCTTC
TRBV19,TRBJ2-7,NA,TRBD1,CASSMGTGAYEQYF,TGTGCCAGTAGTATGGGGACAGGGGCCTACGAGCAGTACTTC
TRBV19,TRBJ2-1,medium-sized,TRBD2,CASSLSGGYNEQFF,TGTGCCAGTAGCCTTAGCGGGGGCTACAATGAGCAGTTCTTC
TRBV11-2,TRBJ1-2,NA,TRBD1,CASSTDRGGYTF,TGTGCCAGCAGCACTGACAGGGGTGGCTACACCTTC
TRBV4-1,TRBJ2-6,NA,TRBD1,CASSTGQGISGANVLTF,TGCGCCAGCAGCACGGGACAGGGGATCTCTGGGGCCAACGTCCTGACTTTC
TRBV6-5,TRBJ1-1,NA,NA,CASKASMNTEAFF,TGTGCCAGCAAGGCGTCTATGAACACTGAAGCTTTCTTT